The next 8 T cell receptor beta chains were all read from a single sample in a study of Ad26.COV2.S vaccination and SARS-CoV-2 variants. Sequenced by immunoSEQ multiplex PCR; TCRdb stores in-frame clones only, minus some. The profile shows over 350,000 clones, about 85% of them singletons. As to treatment: over 15 received Ad26.COV2.S at low or high dose, single or two shots; 5 received placebo; per-sample allocation not given. Vaccine and placebo recipients were sampled on day 63 after the first injection. The specimen comprised peripheral blood, sampled in a trial of Ad26.COV2.S vaccine versus placebo. The receptors stem from a person between 18 and 65 years old who received the Ad26.COV2.S COVID-19 vaccine or a placebo.

The chain has TRBV2 and TRBJ2-2, with D tentatively TRBD2 (6 bases). The ends were cut back, 5 bases at V and 5 bases at J, with 12 bases in the middle. The CDR3 loop spans 14 amino acids. Germline V gives CDR1 SNHLY, CDR2 FYNNEI. In nucleotides, the CDR3 is TGTGCCAGCAGTTGGTTGGGAGGAACCGGGGAGCTGTTTTTT. Translated: CASSWLGGTGELFF. The complete variable domain, with remaining parts taken from reference TRBV2 and TRBJ2-2, reads EPEVTQTPSHQVTQMGQEVILRCVPISNHLYFYWYRQILGQKVEFLVSFYNNEISEKSEIFDDQFSVERPDGSNFTLKIRSTKLEDSAMYFCASSWLGGTGELFFGEGSRLTVL.

This clone was detected once. The CDR3 nucleotides are TGTGCCAGCAGCTTCCGGGACAGGGCCTACGAGCAGTACTTC. Its translation is CASSFRDRAYEQYF. The chain is built from TRBV7-2 and TRBJ2-7, with 9 bases aligning to TRBD1. V lost 3 bases to trimming and J lost 2 bases; unmatched junction nucleotides: 2. The CDR3 extends over 14 amino acids. Germline loops: CDR1 SGHTA, CDR2 FQGNSA.

The gene calls are TRBV6-5 and TRBJ1-6; 7 bases are a match to TRBD1. There are 14 residues in the CDR3. The ends lost 6 bases at V and 7 bases at J; junction bases unmatched: 6. Germline loops: CDR1 MNHEY, CDR2 SVGAGI. The CDR3 DNA follows: TGTGCCAGCAGAGTCGGGACAGCGAATTCACCCCTCCACTTT. The encoded protein is CASRVGTANSPLHF.

This chain uses TRBV9 with TRBJ1-3; possibly TRBD1 for D (5 bases). CDR1 and CDR2 from the germline V gene are SGDLS and YYNGEE. Trimming took off 0 bases at V and 0 bases at J, with 10 bases between the two ends. The CDR3 covers 16 residues. DNA of the CDR3: TGTGCCAGCAGCGTAGCTACAGGTCTCTCTGGAAACACCATATATTTT. Its protein product is CASSVATGLSGNTIYF.

The chain recombines TRBV10-3 with TRBJ2-7, with D hard to call. The germline gives CDR1 ENHRY, CDR2 SYGVKD. Trimming cost V 3 bases and J 5 bases, with 5 bases left between them. The CDR3 totals 11 residues. The chain's CDR3 is CAISDVHEQYF. CDR3 DNA: TGTGCCATCAGTGACGTTCACGAGCAGTACTTC.

The V and J genes are TRBV7-8 and TRBJ1-1; D call uncertain. V was cut by 1 base and J by 0 bases, with 6 bases left in between. This CDR3 region has 14 residues. Germline assignment: CDR1 SGHVS and CDR2 FQNEAQ. CDR3 coding DNA: TGTGCCAGCAGCTTAGGACCGGTGAACACTGAAGCTTTCTTT. This gives the protein CASSLGPVNTEAFF.

As for this clone: A read error may produce the germline difference seen at one junction end. The rearrangement joins TRBV19 to TRBJ1-2; 10 bases agree with TRBD1. The CDR3 is made up of 15 amino acids. CDR1 is LNHDA, CDR2 SQIVND, per germline (reference sequence). The CDR3 bases are TGTGCCAGTAGCATAGGACAGGGGGGAGACTATGGCTACACCTTC. Protein: CASSIGQGGDYGYTF.

The chain couples TRBV5-1 to TRBJ2-1; D is perhaps TRBD2 (5 bases). Trimming cost V 3 bases and J 8 bases, with 15 bases left between them. The germline V gene has CDR1 SGHRS and CDR2 YFSETQ. The CDR3 totals 14 residues. The DNA of the CDR3 is TGCGCCAGCAGCTCGAACGGGGTGGGCTATGAGCAGTTCTTC. Protein: CASSSNGVGYEQFF.